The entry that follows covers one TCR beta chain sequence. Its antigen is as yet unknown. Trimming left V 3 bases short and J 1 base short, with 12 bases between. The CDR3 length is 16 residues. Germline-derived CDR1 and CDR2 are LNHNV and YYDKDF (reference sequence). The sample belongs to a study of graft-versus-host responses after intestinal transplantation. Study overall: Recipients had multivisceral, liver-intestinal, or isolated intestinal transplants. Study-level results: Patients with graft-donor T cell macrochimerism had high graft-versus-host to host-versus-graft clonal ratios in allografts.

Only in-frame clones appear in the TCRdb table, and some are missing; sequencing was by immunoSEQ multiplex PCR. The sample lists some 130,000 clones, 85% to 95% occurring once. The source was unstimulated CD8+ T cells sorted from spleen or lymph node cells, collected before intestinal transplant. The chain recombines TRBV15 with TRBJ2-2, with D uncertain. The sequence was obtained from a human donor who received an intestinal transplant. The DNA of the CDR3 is TGTGCCACCAGCAGCGATCATCGGGTGAACACCGGGGAGCTGTTTTTT. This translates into CATSSDHRVNTGELFF.